This TCR beta chain was identified during a study of TIL therapy for anti-PD-1-resistant metastatic lung cancer. Overall study: Median tumor PD-L1 proportion score was roughly 5.5%.

The time point is: pre-treatment sample, taken before nivolumab and TIL therapy. Adults with stage 4 NSCLC were enrolled in a phase I trial. Study outcomes and limitations: This highly selected cohort may not generalize to typical lung cancer patients.

A word on this clone: Antigen specificity is unknown.

The libraries were made with immunoSEQ v3. Profiling relied on immunoSEQ multiplex PCR, and the TCRdb table lists in-frame clones only, not all of them. The table has around 15,000 clones, approximately 69% seen once. There are 12 residues in the CDR3. Trimming pared 1 base from V and 5 bases from J, leaving 7 bases between. From germline, CDR1 is SGDLS and CDR2 YYNGEE. The sequence derives from a person aged 25-85 years with non-small cell lung cancer. The rearrangement joins TRBV9 to TRBJ2-7, with D possibly TRBD1 on 6 matching bases. Sequenced material: blood, taken at baseline. This chain's CDR3 is CASSVTGNEQYF. CDR3 DNA: TGTGCCAGCAGCGTAACAGGGAACGAGCAGTACTTC. The full variable domain, with the rest looked up from reference TRBV9 and TRBJ2-7, is DSGVTQTPKHLITATGQRVTLRCSPRSGDLSVYWYQQSLDQGLQFLIQYYNGEERAKGNILERFSAQQFPDLHSELNLSSLELGDSALYFCASSVTGNEQYFGPGTRLTVT.